These 9 T cell receptor beta chains were all obtained from the same sample, sequenced in a study of shared clonotypes between healthy human individuals (dated by TCRdb to the early 2020s). The library was produced with the immunoSEQ multiplex PCR assay. TCRdb carries this immuneACCESS record with in-frame sequences only. Its versions omit some clonotypes, under half of them owing to an unresolved V gene in the studies checked, with the rest unexplained. Here the sample has around 500,000 clones; around 73% occur a single time. Around 12% of the sample goes to the ten largest clones. The sequencing input was PBMCs. The receptors derive from a woman in her thirties or forties in good health. Some clones in this sample may be carry-over from other donors' samples.

This sequence joins TRBV28 and TRBJ1-1; a possible D gene is TRBD1 (6 bases). Germline CDR1 reads MDHEN; CDR2 reads SYDVKM. The CDR3 runs to 16 residues. V dropped 5 bases and J dropped 0 bases, with 16 bases sitting between them. The CDR3 loop is CASSPHGTRMNTEAFF. Here the CDR3 DNA reads TGTGCCAGCAGTCCTCACGGGACACGGATGAACACTGAAGCTTTCTTT.

The gene calls are TRBV10-3 and TRBJ1-2; 8 bases are shared with TRBD1. CDR3 size: 18 residues. V dropped 2 bases and J dropped 4; count of bases not matched to a gene: 15. Germline assignment: CDR1 ENHRY and CDR2 SYGVKD. The CDR3 bases are TGTGCCATCAGTGAGCGGGGGACAGGATCTTCGGGGAGCTATGGCTACACCTTC. It is translated as CAISERGTGSSGSYGYTF.

The chain has TRBV9 and TRBJ1-3; D is possibly TRBD1 (5 bases). Trimming cost V 2 bases and J 3 bases, with 12 bases left between them. This CDR3 spans 15 amino acids. Germline lookup yields CDR1 SGDLS and CDR2 YYNGEE. The CDR3 region is CASSVRGAGGNTIYF. The CDR3 region has the DNA TGTGCCAGCAGCGTTCGCGGGGCTGGTGGAAACACCATATATTTT.

The chain has TRBV13 and TRBJ2-6, with no clear D. CDR1 PRHDT and CDR2 FYEKMQ come from the germline V gene (reference sequence). There are 16 residues in the CDR3. Between the trimmed V and J ends, which lost 8 bases and 2 bases, there was a span of 16 bases. DNA for the CDR3: TGTGCCAGCCTTGGGTGGTTAAGGCCTGGGGCCAACGTCCTGACTTTC. This sequence encodes CASLGWLRPGANVLTF.

This chain connects TRBV11-2 to TRBJ2-7; 15 bases are a match to TRBD2. The germline CDR1 and CDR2 sequences are SGHAT and FQNNGV. Losses at the gene ends were 4 bases for V and 4 bases for J; bases not matched to a gene: 2. The CDR3 is 15 amino acids. The CDR3 DNA is TGTGCCAGCAGCTATGGACTAGCGGGGGGGTACGAGCAGTACTTC. It codes for CASSYGLAGGYEQYF.

With regard to this clone: Other DNA sequences of this sample code for an identical CDR3. The V and J genes are TRBV15 and TRBJ2-2; D is unresolved. Trimming pared 0 bases from V and 4 bases from J, leaving 6 bases between. The CDR3 has 14 amino acids. In germline, CDR1 is LNHNV, CDR2 YYDKDF (reference sequence). The CDR3 region is CATSRDRVTGELFF. The DNA for the CDR3 is TGTGCCACCAGCAGAGATCGGGTCACCGGGGAGCTGTTTTTT.

The chain links TRBV11-2 to TRBJ2-3; D remains ambiguous. Germline values: CDR1 SGHAT, CDR2 FQNNGV. Trimming removed 1 base from V and 8 bases from J, with 4 bases in between. The CDR3 is 11 residues long. The CDR3, as DNA: TGTGCCAGCAGCTTAGCGCCTACGCAGTATTTT. Its protein product is CASSLAPTQYF.

This clone was detected a few times. CDR3 nucleotides: TGTGCCAGCAGGTGGGCAGGACAGCCCCAGCATTTT. This translates into CASRWAGQPQHF. This chain uses TRBV28 with TRBJ1-5; D ambiguous. CDR1 and CDR2 from the germline V gene are MDHEN and SYDVKM. This CDR3 has 12 residues. V lost 6 bases and J 7 bases, leaving 10 bases between the germline ends. Variable domain in full (rest from reference TRBV28 and TRBJ1-5): DVKVTQSSRYLVKRTGEKVFLECVQDMDHENMFWYRQDPGLGLRLIYFSYDVKMKEKGDIPEGYSVSREKKERFSLILESASTNQTSMYLCASRWAGQPQHFGDGTRLSIL.

The gene calls are TRBV7-8 and TRBJ2-5; D not resolved. CDR1 is SGHVS and CDR2 is FQNEAQ in the germline V gene. This CDR3 is 15 amino acids long. V dropped 3 bases and J dropped 5 bases, with 16 bases sitting between them. CDR3 bases: TGTGCCAGCAGCTTCCGAGGTCTGGAAACGGAGACCCAGTACTTC. This encodes CASSFRGLETETQYF.